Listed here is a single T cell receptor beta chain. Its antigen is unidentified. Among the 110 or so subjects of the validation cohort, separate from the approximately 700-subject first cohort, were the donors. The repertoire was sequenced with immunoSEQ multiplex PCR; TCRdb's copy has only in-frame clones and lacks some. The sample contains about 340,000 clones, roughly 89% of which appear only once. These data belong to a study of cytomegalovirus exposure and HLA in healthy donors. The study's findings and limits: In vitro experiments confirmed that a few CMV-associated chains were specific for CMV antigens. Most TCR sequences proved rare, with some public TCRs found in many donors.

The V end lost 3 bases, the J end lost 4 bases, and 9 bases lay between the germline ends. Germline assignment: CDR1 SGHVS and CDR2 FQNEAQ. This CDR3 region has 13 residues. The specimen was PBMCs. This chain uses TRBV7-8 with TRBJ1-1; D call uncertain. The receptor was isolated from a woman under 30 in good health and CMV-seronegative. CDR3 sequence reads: CASSFTGITEAFF. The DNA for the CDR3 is TGTGCCAGCAGCTTTACGGGAATCACTGAAGCTTTCTTT.